The text below deals with one TCR beta chain. A few counts support this clone. This receptor's antigen is unknown. There are no base qualities to consult, and no much larger clone falls within one base. The CDR3 holds 16 amino acids from the cysteine to the phenylalanine. Only the CDR3 portion is preserved as DNA: 48 bases, with reading frame beginning at the first base. The V end gives up 6 bases and the J end 1 base, leaving 11 bases in the junction not matched to a gene. The data were obtained in a study of metastatic and nonmetastatic thyroid tumors (TCRdb year 2020). About the investigation overall: Repertoires were compared across peripheral blood and tumor or nodule tissue samples from malignant and benign thyroid patients.

Before undergoing thyroid surgery, none of the patients had been given any kind of treatment. Using T-cell receptor beta sequencing, the researchers looked back retrospectively at clinical samples from patients, gathered between about 2012 and 2018. Here is what the overall study found, with its caveats: In both blood and tumor samples, TCR beta diversity was reported to be significantly higher in malignant tumors than in benign nodules.

Receptors were amplified or captured by PCR. The run used an Illumina HiSeq 4000. High-throughput sequencing was used to profile the TCR beta-chain CDR3 region of every patient. The paper's data handling went like this. A classifier to discriminate distant-metastatic papillary thyroid cancer patients was built from CDR3 differences across clinicopathological groups. The Shannon index was used to assess repertoire diversity, and the Morisita-Horn index was used to assess tumor-blood repertoire similarity. TCRdb applied fastp at Q25 and MiXCR to the public reads, then kept only in-frame beta chains. What appears here as the V and J calls and clone size reflects TCRdb's work, not the paper's. A total of tens of thousands of clones appear in this sample, over 15% of them only once. The top ten clones comprise around 12% of the sample.

This chain is built from TRBV12-3 or TRBV12-4 and TRBJ1-2; the junction holds 7 bases that match TRBD1. This TCR was recovered from a male donor with papillary thyroid cancer or a benign thyroid nodule (not recorded which). Some clones in this sample may be carry-over from other donors' samples. Sequencing was carried out using blood. The DNA sequence is TGTGCCAGCAGCCTTGACAGGGAGGGCCTTAACTATGGCTACACCTTC. It specifies CASSLDREGLNYGYTF.